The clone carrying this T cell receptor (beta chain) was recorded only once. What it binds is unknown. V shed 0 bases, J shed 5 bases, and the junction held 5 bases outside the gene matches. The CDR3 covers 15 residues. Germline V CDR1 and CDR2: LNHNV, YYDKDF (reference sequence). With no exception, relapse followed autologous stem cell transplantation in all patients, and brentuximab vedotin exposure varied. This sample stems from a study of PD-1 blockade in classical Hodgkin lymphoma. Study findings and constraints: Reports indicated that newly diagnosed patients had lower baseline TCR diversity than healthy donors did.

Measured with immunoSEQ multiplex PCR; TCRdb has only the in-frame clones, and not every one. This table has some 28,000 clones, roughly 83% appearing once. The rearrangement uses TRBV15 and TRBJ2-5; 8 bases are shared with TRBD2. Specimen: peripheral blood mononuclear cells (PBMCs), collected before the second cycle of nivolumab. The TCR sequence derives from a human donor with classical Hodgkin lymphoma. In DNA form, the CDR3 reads TGTGCCACCAGCAGAGATTCGGGAGGGGGGGAGACCCAGTACTTC. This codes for CATSRDSGGGETQYF. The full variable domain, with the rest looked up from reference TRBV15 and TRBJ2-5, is DAMVIQNPRYQVTQFGKPVTLSCSQTLNHNVMYWYQQKSSQAPKLLFHYYDKDFNNEADTPDNFQSRRPNTSFCFLDIRSPGLGDTAMYLCATSRDSGGGETQYFGPGTRLLVL.